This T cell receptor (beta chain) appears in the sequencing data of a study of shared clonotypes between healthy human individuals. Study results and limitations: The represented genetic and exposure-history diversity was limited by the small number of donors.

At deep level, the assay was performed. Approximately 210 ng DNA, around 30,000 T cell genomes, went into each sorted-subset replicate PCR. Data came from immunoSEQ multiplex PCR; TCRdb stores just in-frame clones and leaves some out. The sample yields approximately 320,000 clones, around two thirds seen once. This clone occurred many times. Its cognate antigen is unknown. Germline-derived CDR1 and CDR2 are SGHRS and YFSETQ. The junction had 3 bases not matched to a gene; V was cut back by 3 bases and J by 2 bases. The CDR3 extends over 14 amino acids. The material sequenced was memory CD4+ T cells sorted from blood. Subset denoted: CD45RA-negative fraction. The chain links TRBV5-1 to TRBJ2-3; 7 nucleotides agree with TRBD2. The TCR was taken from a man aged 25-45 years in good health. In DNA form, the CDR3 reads TGCGCCAGCAGCTCCGGACTAGACACAGATACGCAGTATTTT. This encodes CASSSGLDTDTQYF.